The entry below gives a single T cell receptor beta chain sequence along with its context. This specimen belongs to a study of blood T cell repertoires in COVID-19. Turning to the study itself: Sample material is recorded as cDNA or gDNA derived from T cells, B-cell-depleted T cells, or PBMCs.

The method was immunoSEQ multiplex PCR; TCRdb's version includes in-frame clones alone and lacks a portion of them. Among 250,000 or so clones listed, around 90% were seen once. The TCR originated in a woman in her sixties or seventies with COVID-19, enrolled during active disease. The specimen was peripheral blood.

For the CDR3, the DNA is TGTGCCAGCAGCTGGGACAGCAGTAGCAATCAGCCCCAGCATTTT. This gives the protein CASSWDSSSNQPQHF. The rearrangement links TRBV7-2 to TRBJ1-5; 7 bases fit TRBD1. J gave up 0 bases and V 4 bases, and 3 bases lay outside the gene matches. Germline CDR1 is SGHTA and CDR2 is FQGNSA. The CDR3 runs to 15 residues. The full variable domain, its missing parts supplied by reference TRBV7-2 and TRBJ1-5, is GAGVSQSPSNKVTEKGKDVELRCDPISGHTALYWYRQSLGQGLEFLIYFQGNSAPDKSGLPSDRFSAERTGGSVSTLTIQRTQQEDSAVYLCASSWDSSSNQPQHFGDGTRLSIL.